One and the same sample provided the 10 T cell receptor beta chains below, sequenced in a study of T cells after posttransplantation cyclophosphamide (dated by TCRdb to about 2016). The library came from the immunoSEQ multiplex PCR assay. Here the immuneACCESS table is served through TCRdb, limited to in-frame sequences with V and J called. Missing clones are a known gap in these copies; in checked studies unresolved V genes cover under half, and the rest lacks a known reason. The sample has some 35,000 clones on record, with no singletons. The ten biggest clones cover roughly 5.8% of the sample. Sequenced input: PBMCs. These TCRs come from a man younger than 40 in good health and a related stem cell transplant donor.

This chain joins TRBV7-6 and TRBJ2-5; D remains ambiguous. CDR3 length equals 12 residues. The V end was cut by 3 bases, the J end by 3 bases, with 5 bases between. Germline V gene data show CDR1 as SGHVS and CDR2 as FNYEAQ. The CDR3 is CASSLAEETQYF. The CDR3 nucleotides read TGTGCCAGCAGCTTGGCAGAAGAGACCCAGTACTTC.

V gene TRBV9 combines with J gene TRBJ2-4, with TRBD1 matching 7 bases. CDR3 size: 18 residues. The trim removed 3 bases at V and 0 bases at J, leaving 12 bases unmatched. Germline loops: CDR1 SGDLS, CDR2 YYNGEE. The CDR3 spells CASSAPDRDRGAKNIQYF. As DNA, the CDR3 is TGTGCCAGCAGCGCACCGGACCGGGACAGAGGAGCCAAAAACATTCAGTACTTC.

This clone was observed many times. V usage is TRBV15 and J usage is TRBJ1-5; D is unclear. V shed 0 bases and J shed 5 bases, with 5 bases lying between them. This CDR3 comprises 13 residues. The germline CDR1 and CDR2 sequences are LNHNV and YYDKDF (reference sequence). The CDR3 reads CATSRDLYQPQHF. The CDR3 DNA sequence: TGTGCCACCAGCAGAGATTTATATCAGCCCCAGCATTTT. Full variable domain (rest looked up from reference TRBV15 and TRBJ1-5): DAMVIQNPRYQVTQFGKPVTLSCSQTLNHNVMYWYQQKSSQAPKLLFHYYDKDFNNEADTPDNFQSRRPNTSFCFLDIRSPGLGDTAMYLCATSRDLYQPQHFGDGTRLSIL.

This clone was counted at least ten times. The gene calls are TRBV5-1 and TRBJ2-1; 9 bases agree with TRBD2. This CDR3 spans 16 amino acids. Trimming cost V 0 bases and J 8 bases; bases outside gene matches: 9. The germline gives CDR1 SGHRS, CDR2 YFSETQ. The CDR3 nucleotides read TGCGCCAGCAGCTTGGTTCTAGCGGGGCCAGGGGATGAGCAGTTCTTC. Protein product: CASSLVLAGPGDEQFF. Variable domain in full (rest from reference TRBV5-1 and TRBJ2-1): KAGVTQTPRYLIKTRGQQVTLSCSPISGHRSVSWYQQTPGQGLQFLFEYFSETQRNKGNFPGRFSGRQFSNSRSEMNVSTLELGDSALYLCASSLVLAGPGDEQFFGPGTRLTVL.

The chain couples TRBV6-1 to TRBJ1-5; 9 bases line up with TRBD1. The CDR3 is made up of 17 amino acids. Looked up from germline, CDR1 is MNHNS and CDR2 is SASEGT. Unmatched junction bases numbered 9, after V lost 4 bases and J lost 2 bases. The CDR3 reads CASSVLPTGGGNQPQHF. DNA of the CDR3: TGTGCCAGCAGTGTACTCCCGACAGGGGGAGGCAATCAGCCCCAGCATTTT.

This clone was seen repeatedly, ten times or more. This rearrangement joins TRBV6-2 or TRBV6-3 to TRBJ2-2; 10 bases align to TRBD2. Germline CDR1 and CDR2: MNHEY and SVGEGT. The CDR3 runs 19 residues. V trimming: 6 bases; J trimming: 0 bases; junction bases outside the gene matches: 13. In nucleotides, the CDR3 is TGTGCCAGCAGGGCGTCCCGGCTAGCGGGGGTCGCGAACACCGGGGAGCTGTTTTTT. The encoded protein is CASRASRLAGVANTGELFF.

The sample holds many counts of this clone. The J gene is TRBJ2-1, the V gene TRBV12-3 or TRBV12-4, with D tentatively TRBD2 (6 bases). V lost 3 bases and J 5 bases, leaving 8 bases between the germline ends. CDR3 length equals 13 residues. This CDR3 is CASSFAGHNEQFF. CDR3 in DNA: TGTGCCAGCAGTTTTGCGGGGCACAATGAGCAGTTCTTC.

This clone was counted many times. The chain employs TRBV28 and TRBJ1-2; 12 bases are shared with TRBD1. CDR1 and CDR2 (germline): MDHEN, SYDVKM. V shed 3 bases, J shed 5 bases, and the junction held 13 bases outside the gene matches. This CDR3 is built from 18 residues. Here the CDR3 DNA reads TGTGCCAGCAGTTTCCTTTTAGGGACAGGGGGCGTTTCATATGGCTACACCTTC. Its protein product is CASSFLLGTGGVSYGYTF.

This clone was seen many times. CDR3 DNA: TGTGCCAGCAGCCTTGGACTAGCGGGGGGGCAGAATGAGCAGTTCTTC. Amino acids: CASSLGLAGGQNEQFF. The rearrangement links TRBV7-8 to TRBJ2-1, with TRBD2 identical over 15 bases. The V segment lost 5 bases and the J segment 7 bases; nucleotides outside the gene matches: 6. The CDR3 length is 16 residues. The germline V gene has CDR1 SGHVS and CDR2 FQNEAQ.

This clone came up many times. The V gene is TRBV27, the J gene TRBJ2-1, with TRBD1 identical over 11 bases. J lost 7 bases, V lost 5 bases, and 7 bases had no gene match. The germline V gene has CDR1 MNHEY and CDR2 SMNVEV (reference sequence). The CDR3 loop spans 15 amino acids. The CDR3 region is CASSGWDRGWNEQFF. The DNA of the CDR3 is TGTGCCAGCAGTGGGTGGGACAGGGGGTGGAATGAGCAGTTCTTC.